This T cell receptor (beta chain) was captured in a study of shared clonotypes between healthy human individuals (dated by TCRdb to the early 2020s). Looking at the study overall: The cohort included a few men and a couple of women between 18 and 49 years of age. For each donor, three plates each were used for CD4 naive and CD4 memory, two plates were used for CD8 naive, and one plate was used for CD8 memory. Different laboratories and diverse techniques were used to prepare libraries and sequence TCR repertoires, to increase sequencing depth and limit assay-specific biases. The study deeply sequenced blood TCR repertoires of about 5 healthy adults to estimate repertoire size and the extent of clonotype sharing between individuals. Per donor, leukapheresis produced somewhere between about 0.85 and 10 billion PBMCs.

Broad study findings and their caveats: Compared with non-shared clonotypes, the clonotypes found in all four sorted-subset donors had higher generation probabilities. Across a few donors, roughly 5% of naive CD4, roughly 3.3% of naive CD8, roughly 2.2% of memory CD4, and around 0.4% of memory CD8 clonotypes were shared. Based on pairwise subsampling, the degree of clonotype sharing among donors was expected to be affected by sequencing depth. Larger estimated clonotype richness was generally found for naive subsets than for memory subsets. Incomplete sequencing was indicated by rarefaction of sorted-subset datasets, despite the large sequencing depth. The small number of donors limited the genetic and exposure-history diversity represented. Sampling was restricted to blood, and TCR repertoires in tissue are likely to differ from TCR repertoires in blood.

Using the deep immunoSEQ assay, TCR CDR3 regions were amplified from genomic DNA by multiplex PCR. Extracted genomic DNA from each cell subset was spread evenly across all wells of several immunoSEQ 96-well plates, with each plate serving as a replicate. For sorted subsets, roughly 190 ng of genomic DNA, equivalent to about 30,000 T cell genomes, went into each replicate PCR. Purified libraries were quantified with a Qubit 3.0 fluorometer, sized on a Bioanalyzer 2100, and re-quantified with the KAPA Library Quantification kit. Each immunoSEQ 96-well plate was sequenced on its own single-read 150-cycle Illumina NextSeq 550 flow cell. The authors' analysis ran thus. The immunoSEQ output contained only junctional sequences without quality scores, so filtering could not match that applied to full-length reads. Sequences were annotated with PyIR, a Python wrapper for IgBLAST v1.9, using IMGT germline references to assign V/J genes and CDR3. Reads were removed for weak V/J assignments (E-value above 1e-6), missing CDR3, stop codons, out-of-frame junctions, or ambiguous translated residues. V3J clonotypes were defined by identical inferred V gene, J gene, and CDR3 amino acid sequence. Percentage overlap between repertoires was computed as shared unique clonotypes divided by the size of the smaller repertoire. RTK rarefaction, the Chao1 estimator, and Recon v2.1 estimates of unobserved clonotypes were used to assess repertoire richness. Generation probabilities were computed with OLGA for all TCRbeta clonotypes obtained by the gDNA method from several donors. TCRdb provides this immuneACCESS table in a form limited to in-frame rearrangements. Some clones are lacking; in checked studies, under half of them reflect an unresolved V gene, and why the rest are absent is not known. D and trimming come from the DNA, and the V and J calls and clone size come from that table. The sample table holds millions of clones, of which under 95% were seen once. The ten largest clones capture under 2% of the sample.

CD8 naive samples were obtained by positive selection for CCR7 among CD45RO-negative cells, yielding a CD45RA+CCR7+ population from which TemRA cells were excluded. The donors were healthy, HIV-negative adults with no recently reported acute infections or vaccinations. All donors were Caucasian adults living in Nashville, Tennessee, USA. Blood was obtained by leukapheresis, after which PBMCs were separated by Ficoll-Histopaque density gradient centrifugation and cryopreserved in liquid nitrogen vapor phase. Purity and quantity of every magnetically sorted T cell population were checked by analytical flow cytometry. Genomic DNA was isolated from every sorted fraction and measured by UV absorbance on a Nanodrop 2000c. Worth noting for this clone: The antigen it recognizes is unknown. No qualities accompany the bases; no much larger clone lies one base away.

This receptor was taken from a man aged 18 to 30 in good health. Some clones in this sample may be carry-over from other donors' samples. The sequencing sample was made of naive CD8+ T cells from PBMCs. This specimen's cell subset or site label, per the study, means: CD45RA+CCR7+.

In nucleotides, the sequence is TGTGCCAGCAGTGCGACAGGGACCTTGCTCTGGGAGCTGTTTTTT. It encodes CASSATGTLLWELFF. This chain is built from TRBV27 and TRBJ2-2; 7 bases in the middle match TRBD1. V is cut back by 5 bases and J by 9 bases, with 12 bases in the junction unmatched. The CDR3 runs 15 amino acids, cysteine and phenylalanine included. The entry retains the CDR3 DNA only, 45 bases that are in frame from base 1. CDR1 and CDR2, per the germline V gene (reference sequence), are MNHEY and SMNVEV.